The rows below give T cell receptor beta chains drawn from one sample of a study of cytomegalovirus exposure and HLA in healthy donors. The assay was immunoSEQ multiplex PCR, and TCRdb's table has in-frame clones only and misses some. The table records 140,000 or so clones, around 73% of them present only once. Material: PBMCs. The receptors were sampled from a female donor in good health and CMV-seronegative. The CDR3 runs from the conserved cysteine through the conserved F or W. Fields, in order: clone size, V gene, D gene, J gene, CDR3 protein, CDR3 DNA. D genes are given only for firm matches. Clone size is shown for a subset of rows, as once, few, many or a class of expanded clone.

clone_size: once
v_call: TRBV5-1
d_call: TRBD1
j_call: TRBJ2-5
cdr3_aa: CASSLAGDREETQYF
cdr3_nt: TGCGCCAGCAGCCTGGCCGGGGACAGGGAAGAGACCCAGTACTTC

clone_size: .
v_call: TRBV9
d_call: .
j_call: TRBJ2-1
cdr3_aa: CASSPQGLPRDEQFF
cdr3_nt: TGTGCCAGCAGCCCCCAGGGCCTCCCTAGAGATGAGCAGTTCTTC

clone_size: .
v_call: TRBV30
d_call: .
j_call: TRBJ1-2
cdr3_aa: CAWKRGGGANYGYTF
cdr3_nt: TGTGCCTGGAAGCGTGGGGGGGGAGCTAACTATGGCTACACCTTC

clone_size: many
v_call: TRBV7-8
d_call: TRBD1
j_call: TRBJ1-1
cdr3_aa: CASILRQGNTEAFF
cdr3_nt: TGTGCCAGCATTCTGAGACAGGGGAACACTGAAGCTTTCTTT

clone_size: .
v_call: TRBV7-7
d_call: .
j_call: TRBJ2-7
cdr3_aa: CASSPTVMGDEQYF
cdr3_nt: TGTGCCAGCAGCCCCACAGTGATGGGCGACGAGCAGTACTTC

clone_size: once
v_call: TRBV28
d_call: TRBD1
j_call: TRBJ1-2
cdr3_aa: CASSFSPGQPYGYTF
cdr3_nt: TGTGCCAGCAGTTTCTCTCCGGGACAGCCGTATGGCTACACCTTC

clone_size: .
v_call: TRBV28
d_call: .
j_call: TRBJ1-3
cdr3_aa: CASSFSLDSGNTIYF
cdr3_nt: TGTGCCAGCAGTTTCAGCCTAGACTCTGGAAACACCATATATTTT

clone_size: .
v_call: TRBV7-9
d_call: TRBD1
j_call: TRBJ2-3
cdr3_aa: CASSKMTGADTQYF
cdr3_nt: TGTGCCAGCAGCAAAATGACAGGGGCAGATACGCAGTATTTT

clone_size: .
v_call: TRBV27
d_call: .
j_call: TRBJ2-3
cdr3_aa: CASSLGRSTDTQYF
cdr3_nt: TGTGCCAGCAGTTTAGGCAGGAGCACAGATACGCAGTATTTT

clone_size: .
v_call: TRBV7-9
d_call: .
j_call: TRBJ2-1
cdr3_aa: CASSLVGVPGEEQFF
cdr3_nt: TGTGCCAGCAGCTTAGTTGGAGTACCAGGGGAGGAGCAGTTCTTC

clone_size: .
v_call: TRBV10-3
d_call: TRBD2
j_call: TRBJ2-1
cdr3_aa: CAIRGLAGGSNYNEQFF
cdr3_nt: TGTGCCATCAGGGGACTAGCGGGGGGAAGTAATTACAATGAGCAGTTCTTC

clone_size: .
v_call: TRBV7-8
d_call: TRBD1
j_call: TRBJ1-2
cdr3_aa: CASSTGQGGDGYTF
cdr3_nt: TGTGCCAGCAGCACCGGACAGGGCGGGGATGGCTACACCTTC

clone_size: .
v_call: TRBV5-1
d_call: TRBD1
j_call: TRBJ1-1
cdr3_aa: CASSSTGFSMNTEAFF
cdr3_nt: TGCGCCAGCAGCTCGACAGGGTTCTCTATGAACACTGAAGCTTTCTTT

clone_size: .
v_call: TRBV5-1
d_call: .
j_call: TRBJ2-5
cdr3_aa: CASSLAGKETQYF
cdr3_nt: TGCGCCAGCAGCTTGGCCGGGAAAGAGACCCAGTACTTC

clone_size: .
v_call: TRBV28
d_call: TRBD1
j_call: TRBJ1-1
cdr3_aa: CASSLDRGGVGEAFF
cdr3_nt: TGTGCCAGCAGTTTAGACAGGGGAGGAGTCGGTGAAGCTTTCTTT

clone_size: .
v_call: TRBV28
d_call: TRBD1
j_call: TRBJ2-3
cdr3_aa: CASSLSTGLMSTDTQYF
cdr3_nt: TGTGCCAGCAGTTTATCGACAGGGTTAATGAGCACAGATACGCAGTATTTT

clone_size: .
v_call: TRBV15
d_call: TRBD2
j_call: TRBJ2-7
cdr3_aa: CATSRDKGLAGVLYEQYF
cdr3_nt: TGTGCCACCAGCAGAGATAAGGGCCTAGCGGGAGTTCTCTACGAGCAGTACTTC

clone_size: .
v_call: TRBV15
d_call: TRBD1
j_call: TRBJ1-1
cdr3_aa: CATSRVWTGGAVNTEAFF
cdr3_nt: TGTGCCACCAGCAGAGTGTGGACAGGCGGCGCGGTGAACACTGAAGCTTTCTTT

clone_size: .
v_call: TRBV19
d_call: TRBD1
j_call: TRBJ2-7
cdr3_aa: CASSIAPGDRFKAEQYF
cdr3_nt: TGTGCCAGTAGTATAGCCCCCGGGGACAGGTTTAAGGCGGAGCAGTACTTC

clone_size: few
v_call: TRBV5-4
d_call: .
j_call: TRBJ1-2
cdr3_aa: CASSLEPGNYGYTF
cdr3_nt: TGTGCCAGCAGCTTGGAACCAGGGAACTATGGCTACACCTTC

clone_size: .
v_call: TRBV28
d_call: TRBD1
j_call: TRBJ1-2
cdr3_aa: CACLLQDRGRRGYTF
cdr3_nt: TGTGCCTGCTTGCTTCAGGACAGGGGGCGGCGAGGCTACACCTTC

clone_size: .
v_call: TRBV7-8
d_call: TRBD1
j_call: TRBJ1-5
cdr3_aa: CASSSRDSSLLPQHF
cdr3_nt: TGTGCCAGCAGCTCAAGGGACAGTTCACTATTGCCCCAGCATTTT

clone_size: .
v_call: TRBV5-1
d_call: TRBD2
j_call: TRBJ2-5
cdr3_aa: CASSPRPGTSRETQYF
cdr3_nt: TGCGCCAGCAGCCCCCGCCCGGGGACTAGCCGAGAGACCCAGTACTTC

clone_size: .
v_call: TRBV7-9
d_call: .
j_call: TRBJ2-7
cdr3_aa: CASSLGQGGGHEQYF
cdr3_nt: TGTGCCAGCAGCTTAGGGCAGGGAGGTGGCCACGAGCAGTACTTC

clone_size: few
v_call: TRBV5-4
d_call: .
j_call: TRBJ2-7
cdr3_aa: CASSLALGPNSPYEQYF
cdr3_nt: TGTGCCAGCAGCTTGGCTCTAGGCCCTAACTCGCCCTACGAGCAGTACTTC

clone_size: .
v_call: TRBV2
d_call: .
j_call: TRBJ2-7
cdr3_aa: CASRDSYEQYF
cdr3_nt: TGTGCCAGCAGGGACAGCTACGAGCAGTACTTC

clone_size: few
v_call: TRBV28
d_call: TRBD1
j_call: TRBJ2-7
cdr3_aa: CASSLPRDSYEQYF
cdr3_nt: TGTGCCAGCAGTTTACCCCGGGACAGCTACGAGCAGTACTTC

clone_size: .
v_call: TRBV11-2
d_call: .
j_call: TRBJ2-7
cdr3_aa: CASSFSGPREQYF
cdr3_nt: TGTGCCAGCAGCTTCAGTGGCCCCCGCGAGCAGTACTTC

clone_size: few
v_call: TRBV7-9
d_call: .
j_call: TRBJ1-1
cdr3_aa: CASSLETANTEAFF
cdr3_nt: TGTGCCAGCAGCTTAGAAACTGCGAACACTGAAGCTTTCTTT

clone_size: .
v_call: TRBV2
d_call: .
j_call: TRBJ2-5
cdr3_aa: CAGAGVGGETQYF
cdr3_nt: TGTGCCGGGGCCGGAGTGGGGGGAGAGACCCAGTACTTC

clone_size: .
v_call: TRBV7-9
d_call: .
j_call: TRBJ1-4
cdr3_aa: CASSLEGLRPNEKLFF
cdr3_nt: TGTGCCAGCAGCTTAGAAGGATTGCGGCCTAATGAAAAACTGTTTTTT

clone_size: .
v_call: TRBV14
d_call: TRBD2
j_call: TRBJ2-5
cdr3_aa: CASSRLGGEGETQYF
cdr3_nt: TGTGCCAGCAGCCGGCTTGGCGGGGAGGGGGAGACCCAGTACTTC

clone_size: .
v_call: TRBV27
d_call: .
j_call: TRBJ1-4
cdr3_aa: CASSPQQGWEKLFF
cdr3_nt: TGTGCCAGCAGCCCTCAACAGGGTTGGGAAAAACTGTTTTTT